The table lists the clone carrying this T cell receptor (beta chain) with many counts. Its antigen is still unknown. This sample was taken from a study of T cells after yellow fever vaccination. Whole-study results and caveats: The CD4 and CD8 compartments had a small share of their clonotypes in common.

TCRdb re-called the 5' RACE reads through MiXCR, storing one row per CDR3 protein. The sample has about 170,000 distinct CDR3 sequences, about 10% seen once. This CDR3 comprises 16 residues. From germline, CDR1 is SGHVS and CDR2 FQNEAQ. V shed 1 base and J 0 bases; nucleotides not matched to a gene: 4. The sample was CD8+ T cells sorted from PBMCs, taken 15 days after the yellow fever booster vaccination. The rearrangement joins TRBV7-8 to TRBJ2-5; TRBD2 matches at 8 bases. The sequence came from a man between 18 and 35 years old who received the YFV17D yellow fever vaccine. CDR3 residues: CASSLGAGAYQETQYF. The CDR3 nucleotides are TGTGCCAGCAGCTTAGGAGCGGGGGCGTACCAAGAGACCCAGTACTTC.